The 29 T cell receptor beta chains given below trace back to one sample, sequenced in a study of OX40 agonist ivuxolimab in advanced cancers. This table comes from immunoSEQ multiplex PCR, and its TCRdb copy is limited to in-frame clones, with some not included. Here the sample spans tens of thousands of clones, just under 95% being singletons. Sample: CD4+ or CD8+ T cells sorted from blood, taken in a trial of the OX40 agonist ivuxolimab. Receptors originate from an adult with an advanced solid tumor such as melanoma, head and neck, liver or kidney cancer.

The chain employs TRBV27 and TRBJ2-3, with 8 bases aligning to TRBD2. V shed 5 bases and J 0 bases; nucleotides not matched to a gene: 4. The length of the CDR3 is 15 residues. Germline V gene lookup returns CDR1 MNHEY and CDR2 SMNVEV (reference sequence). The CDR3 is CASSRTSGSTDTQYF. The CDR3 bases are TGTGCCAGCAGTCGCACTAGCGGTAGCACAGATACGCAGTATTTT.

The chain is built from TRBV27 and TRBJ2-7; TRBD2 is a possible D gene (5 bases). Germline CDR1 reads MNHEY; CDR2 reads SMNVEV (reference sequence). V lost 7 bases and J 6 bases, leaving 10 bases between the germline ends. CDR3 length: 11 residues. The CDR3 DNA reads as TGTGCCAGCAACAATGGAGGCGAGCAGTACTTC. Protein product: CASNNGGEQYF.

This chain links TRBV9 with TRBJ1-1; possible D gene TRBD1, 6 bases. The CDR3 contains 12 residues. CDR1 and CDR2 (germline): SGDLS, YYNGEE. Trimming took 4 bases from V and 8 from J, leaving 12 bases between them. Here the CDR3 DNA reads TGTGCCAGCAGCCCAACCGGGACAGAAGCTTTCTTT. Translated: CASSPTGTEAFF.

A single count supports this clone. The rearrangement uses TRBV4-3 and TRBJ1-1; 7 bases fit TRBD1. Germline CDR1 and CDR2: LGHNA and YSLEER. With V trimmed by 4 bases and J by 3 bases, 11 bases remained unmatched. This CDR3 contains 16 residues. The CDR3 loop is CASSPNRGQEDTEAFF. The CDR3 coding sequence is TGCGCCAGCAGCCCTAACAGGGGCCAGGAGGACACTGAAGCTTTCTTT.

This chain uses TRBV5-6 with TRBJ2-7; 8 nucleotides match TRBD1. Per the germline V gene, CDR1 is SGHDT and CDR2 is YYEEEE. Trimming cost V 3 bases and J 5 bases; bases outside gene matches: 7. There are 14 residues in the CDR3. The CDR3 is CASSSLGQGDEQYF. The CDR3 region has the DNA TGTGCCAGCAGCTCCTTAGGACAGGGCGACGAGCAGTACTTC.

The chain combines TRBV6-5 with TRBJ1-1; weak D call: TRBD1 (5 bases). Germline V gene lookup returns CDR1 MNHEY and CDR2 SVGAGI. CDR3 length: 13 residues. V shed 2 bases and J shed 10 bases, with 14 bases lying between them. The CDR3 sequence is CASSYGLGVGAFF. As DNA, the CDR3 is TGTGCCAGCAGTTACGGCTTGGGGGTGGGAGCTTTCTTT.

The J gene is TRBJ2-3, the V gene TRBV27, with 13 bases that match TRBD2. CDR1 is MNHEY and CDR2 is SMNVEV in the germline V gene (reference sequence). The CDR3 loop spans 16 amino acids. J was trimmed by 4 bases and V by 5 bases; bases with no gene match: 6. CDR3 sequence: CASSPPGLAGPDTQYF. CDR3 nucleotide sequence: TGTGCCAGCAGTCCGCCGGGACTAGCGGGACCAGATACGCAGTATTTT.

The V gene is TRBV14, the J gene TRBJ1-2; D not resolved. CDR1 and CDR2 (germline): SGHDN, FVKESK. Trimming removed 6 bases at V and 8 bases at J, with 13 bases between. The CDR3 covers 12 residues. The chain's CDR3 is CASRFGLGGYTF. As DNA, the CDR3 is TGTGCCAGCAGGTTCGGACTGGGGGGCTACACCTTC.

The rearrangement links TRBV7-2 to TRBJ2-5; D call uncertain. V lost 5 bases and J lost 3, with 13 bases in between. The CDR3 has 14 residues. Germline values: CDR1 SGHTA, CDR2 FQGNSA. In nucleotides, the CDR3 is TGTGCCAGCAGCCCCCGGTGGGCCGAAGAGACCCAGTACTTC. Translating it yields CASSPRWAEETQYF.

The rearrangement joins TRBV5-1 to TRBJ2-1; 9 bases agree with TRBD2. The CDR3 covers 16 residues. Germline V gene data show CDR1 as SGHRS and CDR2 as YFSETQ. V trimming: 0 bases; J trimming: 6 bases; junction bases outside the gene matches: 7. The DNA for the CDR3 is TGCGCCAGCAGCTTGGCCCCTAGCGGGGCGTCCAATGAGCAGTTCTTC. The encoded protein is CASSLAPSGASNEQFF.

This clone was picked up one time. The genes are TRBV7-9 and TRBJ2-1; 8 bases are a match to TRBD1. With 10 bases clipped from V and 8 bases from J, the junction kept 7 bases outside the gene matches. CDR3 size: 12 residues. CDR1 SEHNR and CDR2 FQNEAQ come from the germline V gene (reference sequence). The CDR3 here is CATGQGEHEQFF. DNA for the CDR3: TGTGCCACCGGACAGGGCGAGCATGAGCAGTTCTTC.

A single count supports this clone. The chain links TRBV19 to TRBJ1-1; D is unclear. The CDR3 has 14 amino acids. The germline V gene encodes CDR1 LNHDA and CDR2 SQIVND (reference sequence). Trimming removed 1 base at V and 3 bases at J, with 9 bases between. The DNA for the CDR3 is TGTGCCAGTAGTATAGGGACGGATTACACTGAAGCTTTCTTT. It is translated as CASSIGTDYTEAFF.

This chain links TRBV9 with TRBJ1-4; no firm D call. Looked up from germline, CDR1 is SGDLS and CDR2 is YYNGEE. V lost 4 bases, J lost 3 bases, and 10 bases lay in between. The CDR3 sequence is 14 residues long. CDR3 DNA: TGTGCCAGCAGCCCACAGTGGGCTAATGAAAAACTGTTTTTT. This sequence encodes CASSPQWANEKLFF.

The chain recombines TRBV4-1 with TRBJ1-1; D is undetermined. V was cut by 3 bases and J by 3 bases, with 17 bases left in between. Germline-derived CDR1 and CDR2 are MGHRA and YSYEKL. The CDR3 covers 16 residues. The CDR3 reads CASSHLWHPEDTEAFF. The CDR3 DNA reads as TGCGCCAGCAGCCATCTCTGGCACCCAGAGGACACTGAAGCTTTCTTT.

The CDR3 protein is CASSQDFLGTGMTEAFF. For the CDR3, the DNA is TGCGCCAGCAGCCAAGATTTTTTAGGGACAGGGATGACTGAAGCTTTCTTT. The rearrangement joins TRBV4-1 to TRBJ1-1; 9 nucleotides line up with TRBD1. Germline CDR1 and CDR2: MGHRA and YSYEKL. Trimming removed 0 bases from V and 5 bases from J; junction bases left unmatched: 10. The CDR3 is made up of 17 amino acids.

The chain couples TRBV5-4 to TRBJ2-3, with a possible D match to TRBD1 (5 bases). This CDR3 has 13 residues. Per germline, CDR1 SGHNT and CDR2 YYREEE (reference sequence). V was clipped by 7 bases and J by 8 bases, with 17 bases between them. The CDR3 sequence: CASGADPPGTQYF. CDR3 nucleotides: TGTGCCAGCGGGGCGGATCCCCCGGGTACGCAGTATTTT.

For the CDR3, the DNA is TGTGCCAGCAGCTCCCGCGGCCCGCCAGAGACCCAGTACTTC. Translation: CASSSRGPPETQYF. This rearrangement joins TRBV11-2 to TRBJ2-5; no clear D gene. This CDR3 contains 14 residues. Trimming removed 4 bases at V and 4 bases at J, with 13 bases between. Germline CDR1 and CDR2: SGHAT and FQNNGV.

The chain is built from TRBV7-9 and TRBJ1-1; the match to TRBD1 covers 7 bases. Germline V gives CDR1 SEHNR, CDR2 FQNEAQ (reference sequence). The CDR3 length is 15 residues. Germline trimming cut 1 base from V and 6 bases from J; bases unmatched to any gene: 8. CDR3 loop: CASSLGSGGSAEAFF. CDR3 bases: TGTGCCAGCAGCTTAGGTTCAGGGGGGAGCGCTGAAGCTTTCTTT.

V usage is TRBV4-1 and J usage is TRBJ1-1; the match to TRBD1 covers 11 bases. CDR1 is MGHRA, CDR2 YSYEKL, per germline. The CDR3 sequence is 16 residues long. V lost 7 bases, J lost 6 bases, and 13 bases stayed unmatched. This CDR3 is CASIPLPGQGASEAFF. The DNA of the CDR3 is TGCGCCAGCATCCCTCTCCCCGGACAGGGGGCCTCTGAAGCTTTCTTT.

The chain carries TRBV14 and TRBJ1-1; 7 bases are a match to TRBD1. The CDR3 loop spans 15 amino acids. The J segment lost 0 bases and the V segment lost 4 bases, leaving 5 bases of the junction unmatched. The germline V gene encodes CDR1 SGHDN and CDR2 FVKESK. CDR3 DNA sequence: TGTGCCAGCAGCCCACAGGGACAGCTGAACACTGAAGCTTTCTTT. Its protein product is CASSPQGQLNTEAFF.

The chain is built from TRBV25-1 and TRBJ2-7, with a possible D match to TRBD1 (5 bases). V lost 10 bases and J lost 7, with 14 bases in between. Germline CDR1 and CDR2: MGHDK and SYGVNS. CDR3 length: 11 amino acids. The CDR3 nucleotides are TGTGCCACCAGGGCCCTTGGGGAGCAGTACTTC. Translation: CATRALGEQYF.

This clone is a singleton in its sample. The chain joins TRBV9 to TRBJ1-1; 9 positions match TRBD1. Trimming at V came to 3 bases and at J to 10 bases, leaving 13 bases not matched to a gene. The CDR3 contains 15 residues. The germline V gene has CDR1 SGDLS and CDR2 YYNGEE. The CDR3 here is CASSAARDREGGAFF. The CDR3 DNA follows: TGTGCCAGCAGCGCGGCCCGGGACAGGGAGGGGGGAGCTTTCTTT.

CDR3 amino acids: CASSLGYWDDQETQYF. As DNA, the CDR3 is TGCGCCAGCAGCTTGGGGTATTGGGACGACCAAGAGACCCAGTACTTC. J is TRBJ2-5 and V is TRBV5-1; possibly TRBD1 or TRBD2 for D (5 bases each). Trimming took 0 bases from V and 0 from J, leaving 12 bases between them. CDR1 and CDR2 from the germline V gene are SGHRS and YFSETQ. The CDR3 is 16 residues long.

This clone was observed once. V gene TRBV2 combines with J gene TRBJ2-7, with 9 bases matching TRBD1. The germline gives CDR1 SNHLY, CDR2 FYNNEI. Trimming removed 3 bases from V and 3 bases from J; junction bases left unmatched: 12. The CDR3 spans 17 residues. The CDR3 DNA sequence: TGTGCCAGCAGTGACGGGACAGGGACCTTGCGACGCTACGAGCAGTACTTC. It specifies CASSDGTGTLRRYEQYF.

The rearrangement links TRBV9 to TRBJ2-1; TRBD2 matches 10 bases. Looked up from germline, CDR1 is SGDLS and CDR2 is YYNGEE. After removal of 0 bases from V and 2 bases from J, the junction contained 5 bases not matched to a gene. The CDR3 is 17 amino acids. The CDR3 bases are TGTGCCAGCAGCGTAGCTCGGACTAGCGGTCCCTACAATGAGCAGTTCTTC. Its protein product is CASSVARTSGPYNEQFF.

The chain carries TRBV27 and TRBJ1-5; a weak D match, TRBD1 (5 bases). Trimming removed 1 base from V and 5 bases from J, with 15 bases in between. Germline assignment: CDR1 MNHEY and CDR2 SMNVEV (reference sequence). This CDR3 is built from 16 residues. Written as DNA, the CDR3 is TGTGCCAGCAGTTTATATCAGGAAGTCAGGGATCAGCCCCAGCATTTT. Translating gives CASSLYQEVRDQPQHF.

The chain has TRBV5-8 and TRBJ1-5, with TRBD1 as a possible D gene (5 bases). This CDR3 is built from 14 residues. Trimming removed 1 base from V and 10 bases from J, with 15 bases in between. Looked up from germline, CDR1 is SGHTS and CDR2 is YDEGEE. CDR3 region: CASSLWDSAGPQHF. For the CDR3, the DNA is TGTGCCAGCAGCTTGTGGGACTCCGCAGGTCCCCAGCATTTT.

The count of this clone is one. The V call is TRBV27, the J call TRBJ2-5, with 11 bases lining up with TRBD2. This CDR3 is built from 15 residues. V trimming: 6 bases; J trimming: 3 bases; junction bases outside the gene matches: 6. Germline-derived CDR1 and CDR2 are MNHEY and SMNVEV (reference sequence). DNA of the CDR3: TGTGCCAGCAGATTAGCGGGGGGGGCGAAAGAGACCCAGTACTTC. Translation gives CASRLAGGAKETQYF.

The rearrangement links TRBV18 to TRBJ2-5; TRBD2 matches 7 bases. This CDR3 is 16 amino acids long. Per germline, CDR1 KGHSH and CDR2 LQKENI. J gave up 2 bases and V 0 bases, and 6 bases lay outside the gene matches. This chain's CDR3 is CASSPPGGGRQETQYF. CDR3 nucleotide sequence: TGTGCCAGCTCACCACCGGGGGGAGGGCGGCAAGAGACCCAGTACTTC.